These 29 T cell receptor beta chains originate from one sample sequenced in a study of blood T cell repertoires in COVID-19. Sequencing used immunoSEQ multiplex PCR; TCRdb keeps in-frame clones, though not all of them. The repertoire holds roughly 250,000 clones, approximately 85% seen once, with approximately 4% in the top ten. Sequenced material: PBMCs or T cells enriched from blood (not recorded which). The receptors shown here come from a woman in her thirties who had recovered from COVID-19.

This clone was counted at least ten times. The chain employs TRBV28 and TRBJ1-6; D remains ambiguous. This CDR3 contains 17 residues. V shed 2 bases and J shed 6 bases, with 17 bases lying between them. The germline CDR1 and CDR2 sequences are MDHEN and SYDVKM. Written as DNA, the CDR3 is TGTGCCAGCAGTTTAATGTTGGCGTGGGAGAGTAATTCACCCCTCCACTTT. The encoded protein is CASSLMLAWESNSPLHF.

This CDR3 is CASSRDIGNEKLFF. The CDR3 coding sequence is TGTGCCAGCAGCAGGGACATTGGGAATGAAAAACTGTTTTTT. The V gene is TRBV28, the J gene TRBJ1-4; a weak D match, TRBD1 (6 bases). The CDR3 has 14 residues. The germline CDR1 and CDR2 sequences are MDHEN and SYDVKM. Trimming removed 6 bases at V and 5 bases at J, with 13 bases between.

The V gene is TRBV7-9, the J gene TRBJ1-1; 9 nucleotides align to TRBD1. V shed 5 bases and J 1 base; nucleotides not matched to a gene: 11. Germline CDR1 SEHNR, CDR2 FQNEAQ (reference sequence). The CDR3 loop spans 17 amino acids. The CDR3 DNA follows: TGTGCCAGCAGCAACCCCCCGGGACAGGGACCGAACACTGAAGCTTTCTTT. This gives the protein CASSNPPGQGPNTEAFF.

The chain is built from TRBV27 and TRBJ2-1; tentatively, D is TRBD2 (6 bases). With 5 bases removed from V and 0 bases from J, the gap between germline ends came to 17 bases. The V gene's germline CDR1 is MNHEY and CDR2 SMNVEV (reference sequence). CDR3 size: 17 residues. CDR3 residues: CASSPIGRTGSYNEQFF. CDR3 coding DNA: TGTGCCAGCAGTCCCATAGGGAGGACGGGCTCCTACAATGAGCAGTTCTTC.

This clone was counted a single time. The gene calls are TRBV10-3 and TRBJ1-1; D unresolved. The CDR3 loop spans 13 amino acids. Germline V CDR1 and CDR2: ENHRY, SYGVKD. V lost 7 bases, J lost 3 bases, and 12 bases lay in between. The CDR3 DNA follows: TGTGCCATCACCTCATACGCGGACACTGAAGCTTTCTTT. This sequence encodes CAITSYADTEAFF.

CDR3 loop: CASSRPGNRGSEQYF. Here the CDR3 DNA reads TGTGCCAGCAGCCGCCCCGGGAATAGGGGGAGCGAGCAGTACTTC. The genes are TRBV6-5 and TRBJ2-7; tentatively, D is TRBD1 (6 bases). Trimming took 6 bases from V and 6 from J, leaving 21 bases between them. This CDR3 is built from 15 residues. Per germline, CDR1 MNHEY and CDR2 SVGAGI.

V and J are TRBV5-1 and TRBJ1-5, with 9 bases identical to TRBD1. The CDR3 totals 13 residues. Germline lookup yields CDR1 SGHRS and CDR2 YFSETQ. V shed 4 bases and J 7 bases; nucleotides not matched to a gene: 3. The CDR3 region is CASSADRGQPQHF. As DNA, the CDR3 is TGCGCCAGCAGCGCGGACAGGGGACAGCCCCAGCATTTT. The entire variable domain, with the rest obtained from reference TRBV5-1 and TRBJ1-5, is as follows: KAGVTQTPRYLIKTRGQQVTLSCSPISGHRSVSWYQQTPGQGLQFLFEYFSETQRNKGNFPGRFSGRQFSNSRSEMNVSTLELGDSALYLCASSADRGQPQHFGDGTRLSIL.

This clone was detected only a few times. In nucleotides, the CDR3 is TGTGCCAGCAGTTTAGGGACTAGCGGGGGTTGGCAGTTCTTC. The encoded protein is CASSLGTSGGWQFF. V is TRBV27 and J is TRBJ2-1, with TRBD2 matching 14 bases. Per germline, CDR1 MNHEY and CDR2 SMNVEV (reference sequence). The J segment lost 12 bases and the V segment lost 2 bases, leaving 3 bases of the junction unmatched. This CDR3 is 14 amino acids long.

This rearrangement joins TRBV2 to TRBJ2-1; the match to TRBD2 covers 9 bases. J lost 9 bases, V lost 9 bases, and 18 bases had no gene match. CDR1 and CDR2 from the germline V gene are SNHLY and FYNNEI. The CDR3 length is 16 residues. The CDR3 nucleotides read TGTGCCAGTCGGGTAAACAGCGGGAGGTTTGTAGGTGAGCAGTTCTTC. Its protein product is CASRVNSGRFVGEQFF.

There are a few counts of this clone. V usage is TRBV2 and J usage is TRBJ1-5; 7 bases align to TRBD1. The V gene's germline CDR1 is SNHLY and CDR2 FYNNEI. The CDR3 sequence is 14 residues long. With 4 bases clipped from V and 4 bases from J, the junction kept 4 bases outside the gene matches. The CDR3 protein is CASSVARGNQPQHF. The CDR3 DNA follows: TGTGCCAGCAGTGTGGCCAGGGGGAATCAGCCCCAGCATTTT.

The chain carries TRBV28 and TRBJ1-6; D is ambiguous. The CDR3 runs 11 residues. V dropped 7 bases and J dropped 7 bases, with 5 bases sitting between them. CDR1 and CDR2 (germline): MDHEN, SYDVKM. CDR3 nucleotides: TGTGCCAGCAACGAGAATTCACCCCTCCACTTT. This encodes CASNENSPLHF.

The chain joins TRBV30 to TRBJ2-2, with D hard to call. Germline V gene data show CDR1 as GTSNPN and CDR2 as SVGIG (reference sequence). The length of the CDR3 is 13 residues. Written as DNA, the CDR3 is TGTGCGTCCAGGTTACGAGCTGCCGGGGAGCTGTTTTTT. This translates into CASRLRAAGELFF. The variable domain in full, completed from reference TRBV30 and TRBJ2-2, reads SQTIHQWPATLVQPVGSPLSLECTVEGTSNPNLYWYRQAAGRGLQLLFYSVGIGQISSEVPQNLSASRPQDRQFILSSKKLLLSDSGFYLCASRLRAAGELFFGEGSRLTVL.

The V and J genes are TRBV24-1 and TRBJ1-1; D is possibly TRBD1 (5 bases). CDR3 length equals 13 residues. Trimming pared 4 bases from V and 5 bases from J, leaving 10 bases between. From germline, CDR1 is KGHDR and CDR2 SFDVKD. DNA for the CDR3: TGTGCCACCAGTGAGCAGGGAAGGACTGAAGCTTTCTTT. It translates to CATSEQGRTEAFF.

There are a few counts of this clone. Other DNA variants within this sample encode the same CDR3. V usage is TRBV29-1 and J usage is TRBJ1-1, with a weak D call TRBD1 (5 bases). Trimming stripped 7 bases from V and 1 base from J, with 10 bases between. The CDR3 loop spans 12 amino acids. Per the germline V gene, CDR1 is SQVTM and CDR2 is ANQGSEA. The CDR3 DNA reads TGCAGCGGGAAACAGGCGAACACTGAAGCTTTCTTT. It yields the protein CSGKQANTEAFF. The full variable domain, completed using reference TRBV29-1 and TRBJ1-1, is SAVISQKPSRDICQRGTSLTIQCQVDSQVTMMFWYRQQPGQSLTLIATANQGSEATYESGFVIDKFPISRPNLTFSTLTVSNMSPEDSSIYLCSGKQANTEAFFGQGTRLTVV.

V usage is TRBV7-9 and J usage is TRBJ1-5, with TRBD1 matching over 7 bases. The CDR3 has 15 residues. From germline, CDR1 is SEHNR and CDR2 FQNEAQ (reference sequence). The V gene end was trimmed by 5 bases and the J gene end by 4 bases; junction bases not matched to a gene: 8. The CDR3 region is CASSGRGQANQPQHF. CDR3 bases: TGTGCCAGCAGCGGACGTGGACAGGCTAATCAGCCCCAGCATTTT. Full variable domain (outside the CDR3, taken from reference TRBV7-9 and TRBJ1-5): DTGVSQNPRHKITKRGQNVTFRCDPISEHNRLYWYRQTLGQGPEFLTYFQNEAQLEKSRLLSDRFSAERPKGSFSTLEIQRTEQGDSAMYLCASSGRGQANQPQHFGDGTRLSIL.

This sequence joins TRBV3-1 (or the pseudogene TRBV3-2) and TRBJ1-1; possible D gene TRBD1, 5 bases. V shed 4 bases and J shed 5 bases, with 17 bases lying between them. The germline CDR1 and CDR2 sequences are LGHDT and YNNKEL (reference sequence). This CDR3 spans 15 amino acids. The CDR3 nucleotides read TGTGCCAGCAGCCTAGCTGGGGGGGGTATGACTGAAGCTTTCTTT. Protein sequence: CASSLAGGGMTEAFF.

The rearrangement joins TRBV3-1 (or the pseudogene TRBV3-2) to TRBJ1-2; 8 positions agree with TRBD1. Germline CDR1 and CDR2: LGHDT and YNNKEL (reference sequence). The CDR3 length is 14 residues. V lost 1 base and J lost 4; bases outside the gene matches: 2. The CDR3 DNA sequence: TGTGCCAGCAGCCAAGGACAGGGGCTCTATGGCTACACCTTC. It yields the protein CASSQGQGLYGYTF.

The chain employs TRBV6-5 and TRBJ1-1; D remains ambiguous. The V gene's germline CDR1 is MNHEY and CDR2 SVGAGI. This CDR3 has 13 residues. Trimming pared 5 bases from V and 8 bases from J, leaving 15 bases between. CDR3 sequence: CASSPTLAGEAFF. Written as DNA, the CDR3 is TGTGCCAGCAGTCCCACGCTGGCGGGGGAAGCTTTCTTT.

The rearrangement joins TRBV9 to TRBJ1-1; D gene unclear. The CDR3 is made up of 13 amino acids. Germline lookup yields CDR1 SGDLS and CDR2 YYNGEE. V was trimmed by 2 bases and J by 4 bases, leaving 9 bases between them. The CDR3 spells CASSVGQITEAFF. CDR3 DNA: TGTGCCAGCAGCGTTGGTCAGATCACTGAAGCTTTCTTT.

This chain uses TRBV24-1 with TRBJ1-5, with 8 bases matching TRBD1. Trimming removed 10 bases from V and 4 bases from J; junction bases left unmatched: 5. Looked up from germline, CDR1 is KGHDR and CDR2 is SFDVKD. The CDR3 spans 13 residues. CDR3: CATGTGWNQPQHF. CDR3 coding DNA: TGTGCCACGGGGACAGGTTGGAATCAGCCCCAGCATTTT.

To note about this clone: Other DNA sequences of this sample code for an identical CDR3. The genes are TRBV28 and TRBJ1-1; 9 bases are shared with TRBD1. CDR1 MDHEN and CDR2 SYDVKM come from the germline V gene. The V segment lost 3 bases and the J segment 4 bases; nucleotides outside the gene matches: 3. This CDR3 is built from 14 residues. CDR3 in amino acids: CASSFPDRGTEAFF. The CDR3 bases are TGTGCCAGCAGTTTCCCGGACAGGGGCACTGAAGCTTTCTTT.

The V call is TRBV19, the J call TRBJ2-3, with D uncertain. Germline V gene sequence: CDR1 LNHDA, CDR2 SQIVND (reference sequence). V gave up 3 bases and J gave up 0 bases, with 13 bases separating them. This CDR3 is built from 16 residues. The CDR3 nucleotides are TGTGCCAGTAGTATGGTGGCAGGCCCTAGCACAGATACGCAGTATTTT. It encodes CASSMVAGPSTDTQYF.

This clone appeared once. The chain carries TRBV28 and TRBJ1-3; 10 nucleotides align to TRBD1. After removal of 6 bases from V and 3 bases from J, the junction contained 14 bases not matched to a gene. The CDR3 consists of 18 residues. From germline, CDR1 is MDHEN and CDR2 SYDVKM. CDR3 residues: CASSWDRGIFSDGNTIYF. The CDR3 nucleotides read TGTGCCAGCAGCTGGGACAGGGGCATTTTCAGTGATGGAAACACCATATATTTT.

This clone was detected a few times. V is TRBV5-1 and J is TRBJ2-1, with D possibly matching TRBD1 (6 bases). This CDR3 contains 17 residues. Germline V gene lookup returns CDR1 SGHRS and CDR2 YFSETQ. Trimming took off 0 bases at V and 2 bases at J, with 15 bases between the two ends. CDR3 nucleotide sequence: TGCGCCAGCAGCTTGGGACCCAGGGGCCTTGCCTACAATGAGCAGTTCTTC. Translating gives CASSLGPRGLAYNEQFF.

This clone was found once. The rearrangement joins TRBV10-3 to TRBJ1-3, with a tentative D call TRBD1 (6 bases). Trimming took 0 bases from V and 0 from J, leaving 18 bases between them. Germline lookup yields CDR1 ENHRY and CDR2 SYGVKD. This CDR3 contains 19 residues. CDR3 nucleotides: TGTGCCATCAGTGAGTCCAACAGGGTGGCAATGGGCTCTGGAAACACCATATATTTT. This translates into CAISESNRVAMGSGNTIYF.

V gene TRBV6-5 combines with J gene TRBJ1-4, with TRBD1 identical over 9 bases. The V and J ends lost 0 bases and 8 bases, in that order; junction bases with no gene match: 4. The germline V gene has CDR1 MNHEY and CDR2 SVGAGI. The CDR3 sequence is 15 residues long. DNA for the CDR3: TGTGCCAGCAGTTACTCGGGACAGGGTGGAGAAAAACTGTTTTTT. Translation: CASSYSGQGGEKLFF.

The chain recombines TRBV11-2 with TRBJ1-2, with D possibly matching TRBD1 (6 bases). Germline-derived CDR1 and CDR2 are SGHAT and FQNNGV. This CDR3 contains 15 residues. Between the trimmed V and J ends, which lost 8 bases and 5 bases, there was a span of 21 bases. CDR3 in amino acids: CASPPPRTVGYGYTF. In DNA form, the CDR3 reads TGTGCCAGCCCCCCCCCGAGGACAGTCGGTTATGGCTACACCTTC.

This clone has just a few counts. The chain is built from TRBV7-9 and TRBJ1-4, with 7 bases fitting TRBD1. CDR1 is SEHNR, CDR2 FQNEAQ, per germline (reference sequence). This CDR3 is built from 15 residues. J lost 7 bases, V lost 3 bases, and 8 bases had no gene match. CDR3 bases: TGTGCCAGCAGCTTTCAGACAGGGTACAGTGAAAAACTGTTTTTT. It translates to CASSFQTGYSEKLFF.

V gene TRBV27 combines with J gene TRBJ2-7, with TRBD2 matching over 8 bases. Germline trimming cut 3 bases from V and 4 bases from J; bases unmatched to any gene: 11. Germline assignment: CDR1 MNHEY and CDR2 SMNVEV (reference sequence). There are 16 residues in the CDR3. Here the CDR3 reads CASSFISGVAHYEQYF. The CDR3 DNA sequence: TGTGCCAGCAGTTTTATTAGCGGGGTTGCCCATTACGAGCAGTACTTC.